The 29 T cell receptor beta chains given below trace back to one sample, sequenced in a study of blood T cells in healthy people across ages. Alongside a J-beta primer mix, a sample-barcoded 5' primer served in a second PCR lasting roughly 7 to 11 cycles. TCRdb re-called the 5' RACE reads through MiXCR, storing one row per CDR3 protein. The repertoire consists of 1.4 million to 1.5 million distinct CDR3 sequences, with approximately 38% occurring once and the leading ten covering 7% to 9.5%. The sequencing sample was made of blood. The receptor source for this set is a woman between 18 and 30 years old in good health.

The rearrangement links TRBV3-1 to TRBJ2-5; 7 bases agree with TRBD2. This CDR3 region has 13 residues. V was pared by 2 bases and J by 11 bases, with 8 bases of the junction left unmatched. Looked up from germline, CDR1 is LGHDT and CDR2 is YNNKEL (reference sequence). Written as DNA, the CDR3 is TGTGCCAGCAGCCAAAACAGCGGGAATGAGCAGTACTTC. It codes for CASSQNSGNEQYF.

The CDR3 spells CASSQATRLGTQFF. Here the CDR3 DNA reads TGTGCCAGCAGCCAAGCGACTAGATTAGGGACCCAGTTCTTC. The chain couples TRBV4-2 to TRBJ2-1, with D possibly TRBD2 on 6 matching bases. Germline V CDR1 and CDR2: LGHNA, YNFKEQ. V lost 1 base and J lost 13, with 17 bases in between. This CDR3 region has 14 residues.

This chain links TRBV6-1 with TRBJ2-3, with D unresolved. Germline CDR1 is MNHNS and CDR2 is SASEGT. With 2 bases removed from V and 4 bases from J, the gap between germline ends came to 7 bases. The CDR3 has 13 residues. The CDR3 here is CASSEQSADTQYF. The CDR3 bases are TGTGCCAGCAGTGAACAGTCCGCAGATACGCAGTATTTT.

In this sample, this clonotype turned up a few times. V gene TRBV6-5 combines with J gene TRBJ2-3; D ambiguous. This CDR3 region has 16 residues. V lost 0 bases, J lost 2 bases, and 12 bases lay in between. Germline CDR1 is MNHEY and CDR2 is SVGAGI. The CDR3 here is CASSYSTLGSTDTQYF. CDR3 bases: TGTGCCAGCAGTTACTCGACCCTCGGATCCACAGATACGCAGTATTTT.

The chain has TRBV20-1 and TRBJ2-1; 10 bases match TRBD1. V shed 4 bases and J 0 bases; nucleotides not matched to a gene: 9. The CDR3 totals 17 residues. Germline V CDR1 and CDR2: DFQATT, SNEGSKA (reference sequence). For the CDR3, the DNA is TGCAGTGCTATAGGACAGGGGGTCGGGATCTCCTACAATGAGCAGTTCTTC. Its translation is CSAIGQGVGISYNEQFF.

The chain joins TRBV28 to TRBJ1-5; 7 nucleotides line up with TRBD1. V lost 7 bases, J lost 3 bases, and 6 bases stayed unmatched. Germline CDR1 is MDHEN and CDR2 is SYDVKM. CDR3 size: 14 residues. The CDR3 spells CASNRGGINQPQHF. The DNA of the CDR3 is TGTGCCAGCAATCGAGGGGGCATCAATCAGCCCCAGCATTTT.

This clonotype was counted only a few times. The chain is built from TRBV15 and TRBJ2-5; tentative D call: TRBD1 (5 bases). The CDR3 runs to 14 residues. Germline V lookup: CDR1 LNHNV, CDR2 YYDKDF (reference sequence). Between the trimmed V and J ends, which lost 7 bases and 1 base, there was a span of 13 bases. This CDR3 reads CATTGLDGQETQYF. Here the CDR3 DNA reads TGTGCCACCACAGGGTTGGACGGCCAAGAGACCCAGTACTTC. The complete variable domain, with remaining parts taken from reference TRBV15 and TRBJ2-5, reads DAMVIQNPRYQVTQFGKPVTLSCSQTLNHNVMYWYQQKSSQAPKLLFHYYDKDFNNEADTPDNFQSRRPNTSFCFLDIRSPGLGDTAMYLCATTGLDGQETQYFGPGTRLLVL.

The rearrangement links TRBV13 to TRBJ2-7; D may be TRBD1 (5 bases). Germline loops: CDR1 PRHDT, CDR2 FYEKMQ (reference sequence). The CDR3 totals 15 residues. The ends were cut back, 5 bases at V and 2 bases at J, with 16 bases in the middle. The CDR3 sequence is CASSATGRKAYEQYF. In nucleotides, the CDR3 is TGTGCCAGCAGCGCTACAGGTAGAAAAGCCTACGAGCAGTACTTC. The whole variable domain, filled in from reference TRBV13 and TRBJ2-7, reads AAGVIQSPRHLIKEKRETATLKCYPIPRHDTVYWYQQGPGQDPQFLISFYEKMQSDKGSIPDRFSAQQFSDYHSELNMSSLELGDSALYFCASSATGRKAYEQYFGPGTRLTVT.

This clonotype has just a few counts. This chain links TRBV9 with TRBJ2-1; D is unclear. The V end was cut by 0 bases, the J end by 4 bases, with 8 bases between. The CDR3 totals 14 residues. From germline, CDR1 is SGDLS and CDR2 YYNGEE. The CDR3 reads CASSVVRAYNEQFF. The DNA of the CDR3 is TGTGCCAGCAGCGTAGTAAGGGCGTACAATGAGCAGTTCTTC.

This chain connects TRBV7-2 to TRBJ2-1; D might be TRBD1 (5 bases). Trimming pared 7 bases from V and 6 bases from J, leaving 19 bases between. This CDR3 spans 15 amino acids. Per the germline V gene, CDR1 is SGHTA and CDR2 is FQGNSA. In nucleotides, the CDR3 is TGTGCCAGCAACTCTCAAGGGGCCCAGGCCAATGAGCAGTTCTTC. Translating gives CASNSQGAQANEQFF.

The gene calls are TRBV4-1 and TRBJ2-1; TRBD2 is a possible D gene (5 bases). The CDR3 consists of 15 residues. Germline values: CDR1 MGHRA, CDR2 YSYEKL. V dropped 4 bases and J dropped 3 bases, with 13 bases sitting between them. Here the CDR3 reads CASSLDPGFYNEQFF. CDR3 coding DNA: TGCGCCAGCAGCCTCGATCCGGGATTCTACAATGAGCAGTTCTTC.

This clonotype was picked up a small number of times. V is TRBV6-5 and J is TRBJ2-5; D uncertain. The CDR3 is made up of 14 amino acids. Deletions cut 6 bases from V and 7 bases from J, with 18 bases between. Germline V gene data show CDR1 as MNHEY and CDR2 as SVGAGI. CDR3 residues: CASRPDSSAGTQYF. For the CDR3, the DNA is TGTGCCAGCAGACCCGACTCTTCCGCCGGGACCCAGTACTTC.

In its sample, this clonotype was seen a few times. This chain joins TRBV4-1 and TRBJ2-3; no firm D call. Germline CDR1 reads MGHRA; CDR2 reads YSYEKL. The CDR3 has 16 residues. The V and J ends lost 0 bases and 2 bases respectively, with 12 bases between them. This chain's CDR3 is CASSQEIARSTDTQYF. In DNA form, the CDR3 reads TGCGCCAGCAGCCAAGAAATCGCCAGATCCACAGATACGCAGTATTTT.

This clonotype has just a few counts. V usage is TRBV24-1 and J usage is TRBJ2-5; D may be TRBD1 or TRBD2 (6 bases each). The CDR3 runs 13 residues. Germline V lookup: CDR1 KGHDR, CDR2 SFDVKD. The ends were cut back, 7 bases at V and 5 bases at J, with 13 bases in the middle. Written as DNA, the CDR3 is TGTGCCACCAGCGAGGGGGGCTCGGAGACCCAGTACTTC. As protein: CATSEGGSETQYF.

On this clonotype itself: An end of the junction differs from the germline gene, which may be a read error. This sequence joins TRBV20-1 and TRBJ1-1, with D possibly matching TRBD1 (5 bases). Germline V gives CDR1 DFQATT, CDR2 SNEGSKA (reference sequence). The CDR3 has 14 amino acids. CDR3 protein: CSARDGAANTEAFF. In DNA form, the CDR3 reads TGCAGCGCTAGAGATGGGGCGGCGAACACTGAAGCTTTCTTT.

This clonotype came up a few times. The chain joins TRBV12-3 or TRBV12-4 to TRBJ1-1; 9 bases are a match to TRBD1. V gave up 5 bases and J gave up 1 base; unmatched junction bases: 5. This CDR3 contains 15 residues. CDR3 residues: CASSPGQGRNTEAFF. In DNA form, the CDR3 reads TGTGCCAGCAGTCCGGGACAGGGCAGGAACACTGAAGCTTTCTTT.

The V call is TRBV30, the J call TRBJ2-2, with D perhaps given as TRBD1 or TRBD2 (6 bases each). V was trimmed by 7 bases and J by 7 bases, leaving 16 bases between them. The CDR3 loop spans 13 amino acids. CDR1 is GTSNPN and CDR2 is SVGIG in the germline V gene (reference sequence). CDR3 in amino acids: CASQGGRDGELFF. The CDR3 DNA sequence: TGTGCCTCTCAAGGGGGGCGTGACGGGGAGCTGTTTTTT.

This clonotype came up a few times. The V gene is TRBV6-5, the J gene TRBJ2-7, with D perhaps matching TRBD1 or TRBD2 (6 bases each). Trimming left V 5 bases short and J 1 base short, with 15 bases between. The CDR3 length is 15 residues. CDR1 and CDR2 from the germline V gene are MNHEY and SVGAGI. The CDR3 coding sequence is TGTGCCAGCAGTCCTCACGAGGGGGGATCCTACGAGCAGTACTTC. The encoded protein is CASSPHEGGSYEQYF.

The chain couples TRBV6-5 to TRBJ1-1, with D possibly TRBD1 on 5 matching bases. Germline V gene data show CDR1 as MNHEY and CDR2 as SVGAGI. The length of the CDR3 is 15 residues. V was pared by 0 bases and J by 5 bases, with 13 bases between. In DNA form, the CDR3 reads TGTGCCAGCAGTTACTCGCAGGGCCCCGGGACTGAAGCTTTCTTT. It translates to CASSYSQGPGTEAFF.

V and J are TRBV7-9 and TRBJ2-3; 8 bases agree with TRBD1. The CDR3 is 14 amino acids. V lost 5 bases and J lost 5; bases outside the gene matches: 6. Germline V gives CDR1 SEHNR, CDR2 FQNEAQ (reference sequence). Written as DNA, the CDR3 is TGTGCCAGCAGCCCAGGGGGCACACAAGATACGCAGTATTTT. This translates into CASSPGGTQDTQYF.

Comment on this clonotype: One end of the junction fails to match germline, which may point to a read error. The V and J genes are TRBV10-3 and TRBJ1-2, with D perhaps TRBD1 (5 bases). The CDR3 totals 14 residues. CDR1 and CDR2 (germline): ENHRY, SYGVKD. The CDR3 loop is CAVSESGATYGYTF. The DNA of the CDR3 is TGTGCCGTCAGTGAGTCTGGGGCCACCTATGGCTACACCTTC.

V usage is TRBV5-1 and J usage is TRBJ2-7, with D maybe TRBD1 (6 bases). Between the trimmed V and J ends, which lost 2 bases and 3 bases, there was a span of 12 bases. The germline gives CDR1 SGHRS, CDR2 YFSETQ. CDR3 length: 14 amino acids. CDR3: CASSFKGELYEQYF. CDR3 in DNA: TGCGCCAGCAGCTTTAAGGGGGAACTCTACGAGCAGTACTTC.

The chain carries TRBV14 and TRBJ2-1; D gene unclear. The ends were cut back, 4 bases at V and 10 bases at J, with 20 bases in the middle. This CDR3 comprises 15 residues. Germline lookup yields CDR1 SGHDN and CDR2 FVKESK. The DNA for the CDR3 is TGTGCCAGCAGCCGCCTACGGGCAGACTCCTACGAGCAGTTCTTC. Residues: CASSRLRADSYEQFF.

This chain connects TRBV12-3 or TRBV12-4 to TRBJ2-5, with a weak D call TRBD1 (5 bases). Trimming removed 5 bases from V and 1 base from J, with 8 bases in between. The CDR3 has 13 amino acids. The DNA for the CDR3 is TGTGCCAGCAGTATGACAGCCCAAGAGACCCAGTACTTC. Protein: CASSMTAQETQYF.

This chain joins TRBV6-5 and TRBJ1-2; D gene uncertain. Trimming took off 2 bases at V and 7 bases at J, with 17 bases between the two ends. The germline V gene encodes CDR1 MNHEY and CDR2 SVGAGI. The CDR3 is 15 amino acids. CDR3 amino acids: CASSYEPGVGLGYTF. CDR3 DNA sequence: TGTGCCAGCAGTTACGAACCCGGTGTAGGCCTTGGCTACACCTTC.

This clonotype turned up a few times. The chain employs TRBV7-3 and TRBJ2-2; maybe TRBD1 (5 bases). V was shortened by 1 base and J by 6 bases, with 9 bases between the two germline ends. The CDR3 runs 14 residues. The germline V gene has CDR1 SGHTA and CDR2 FQGTGA. In DNA form, the CDR3 reads TGTGCCAGCAGCTTAATCGCAGGGTCCGGGGAGCTGTTTTTT. It encodes CASSLIAGSGELFF.

This chain uses TRBV2 with TRBJ2-2, with D unclear. The length of the CDR3 is 12 residues. The germline CDR1 and CDR2 sequences are SNHLY and FYNNEI. Trimming took 7 bases from V and 0 from J, leaving 3 bases between them. This CDR3 reads CASTANTGELFF. The CDR3 region has the DNA TGTGCCAGCACCGCGAACACCGGGGAGCTGTTTTTT.

The chain has TRBV28 and TRBJ1-2, with unresolved D. CDR1 is MDHEN and CDR2 is SYDVKM in the germline V gene. V was shortened by 7 bases and J by 8 bases, with 23 bases between the two germline ends. CDR3 length: 15 amino acids. The CDR3 loop reads CASTLRPSFLRGYTF. The CDR3 DNA reads TGTGCCAGCACCTTACGTCCCTCCTTTCTTCGGGGCTACACCTTC.

The CDR3 sequence: CSARDGTGGFEKLFF. CDR3 nucleotides: TGCAGTGCTAGAGATGGAACAGGGGGTTTTGAAAAACTGTTTTTT. The chain joins TRBV20-1 to TRBJ1-4; 8 bases are a match to TRBD1. Germline V gene lookup returns CDR1 DFQATT and CDR2 SNEGSKA (reference sequence). The CDR3 is made up of 15 amino acids. The junction had 7 bases not matched to a gene; V was cut back by 0 bases and J by 7 bases.